The rows below give T cell receptor beta chains drawn from one sample of a study of early T cells in non-severe SARS-CoV-2 infection. TCRdb redid the calling of the 5' RACE reads with MiXCR, one entry per CDR3 protein. The data show 20,000 to 30,000 distinct CDR3 sequences, with roughly 4% seen just once and approximately 4% held by the top ten. Sequenced sample: whole blood. These receptors were obtained from an adult who was a healthcare worker with PCR-confirmed SARS-CoV-2 infection or an uninfected control (not recorded which). Each CDR3 is given with its conserved first and last residue. A D gene is named only where the DNA matches it firmly. The listing skips clone size in some rows; elsewhere it reads once, few, many or a size class.

TRBV20-1	TRBD2	few	TRBJ2-5	TGCAGTGCTAGAGACGGGACTAGCGGGAGAGAGACCCAGTACTTC	CSARDGTSGRETQYF
TRBV6-4	TRBD2	many	TRBJ2-7	TGTGCCAGCAGCGCGGGAGTTTTTTCCGAGCAGTACTTC	CASSAGVFSEQYF
TRBV5-1	TRBD2	many	TRBJ2-5	TGCGCCAGCAGCACCCAGCTGCGCGGGAGGGCCCAAGAGACCCAGTACTTC	CASSTQLRGRAQETQYF
TRBV20-1	-	many	TRBJ1-4	TGCAGTGCTAGTGTCGGGGGAACTAATGAAAAACTGTTTTTT	CSASVGGTNEKLFF
TRBV7-9	-	many	TRBJ2-3	TGTGCCAGGGACGAGCGGGTCTCTAGCACAGATACGCAGTATTTT	CARDERVSSTDTQYF
TRBV20-1	TRBD2	many	TRBJ2-7	TGCAGTGCCACGACTAGCAGGGACGAGCAGTACTTC	CSATTSRDEQYF
TRBV4-2	TRBD2	many	TRBJ2-7	TGTGCCAGCAGCCAAGAGGGGCTAGCGGGGTACGAGCAGTACTTC	CASSQEGLAGYEQYF
TRBV19	TRBD1	medium-sized	TRBJ2-2	TGTGCCAGTAGTATCCAGACAGGGAGCACCGGGGAGCTGTTTTTT	CASSIQTGSTGELFF
TRBV20-1	-	many	TRBJ1-1	TGCAGTGCTAGACTCTCCGGGCCCAACACTGAAGCTTTCTTT	CSARLSGPNTEAFF
TRBV20-1	TRBD2	medium-sized	TRBJ2-7	TGCAGTGCTCCCGGGACTAGCGACTACGAGCAGTACTTC	CSAPGTSDYEQYF
TRBV20-1	-	-	TRBJ2-2	TGCAGTGCTGTCAACGGCCGGGGTCGGAACACCGGGGAGCTGTTTTTT	CSAVNGRGRNTGELFF
TRBV5-4	-	many	TRBJ2-2	TGTGCCAGCAGCTTGGTTCACACCGGGGAGCTGTTTTTT	CASSLVHTGELFF
TRBV11-2	TRBD2	few	TRBJ2-1	TGTGCCAGCAGCTCCCGGACTAGCGGGAGCAGGAACAATGAGCAGTTCTTC	CASSSRTSGSRNNEQFF
TRBV11-2	-	many	TRBJ2-1	TGTGCCAGCAGCTTAGGGGTACACAATGAGCAGTTCTTC	CASSLGVHNEQFF
TRBV7-8	TRBD2	many	TRBJ2-1	TGTGCCAGCAGCTTAGGGACTAGCGGGAGGCCAGGGGGGAATGAGCAGTTCTTC	CASSLGTSGRPGGNEQFF
TRBV20-1	TRBD2	-	TRBJ2-7	TGCAGTCCCGGCGGGAGATACGAGCAGTACTTC	CSPGGRYEQYF
TRBV5-1	TRBD2	many	TRBJ2-7	TGCGCCAGCAGCCCGAGCTCGGGAGGGGCTCGGGAGCAGTACTTC	CASSPSSGGAREQYF
TRBV7-6	-	many	TRBJ2-2	TGTGCCAGCAGACCGCAGTCCGGGGAGCTGTTTTTT	CASRPQSGELFF
TRBV5-4	-	few	TRBJ2-3	TGTGCCAGCAGCTCGGAGGACGGTGCAGATACGCAGTATTTT	CASSSEDGADTQYF
TRBV30	-	few	TRBJ2-2	TGTGCCTGGAGTATTGGTGGCACCGGGGAGCTGTTTTTT	CAWSIGGTGELFF
TRBV7-2	TRBD2	many	TRBJ2-7	TGTGCCAGCAGCCCCAGCGGGAGGGGGTACGAGCAGTACTTC	CASSPSGRGYEQYF
TRBV12-3/TRBV12-4	TRBD2	many	TRBJ2-1	TGTGCCACTGCCCTGAGCGGGAGGGCCAGCAATGAGCAGTTCTTC	CATALSGRASNEQFF
TRBV28	TRBD1	many	TRBJ1-5	TGTGCCAGCAGCTCTACCGGGACAGGGGTTCAGCCCCAGCATTTT	CASSSTGTGVQPQHF
TRBV6-6	-	many	TRBJ1-2	TGTGCCAGCAGTTCGCTTGAGGGACGAGATGGCTACACCTTC	CASSSLEGRDGYTF
TRBV28	-	many	TRBJ2-7	TGTGCCAGCAGTTCCTTGTCGACGGGACAAGCCTACGAGCAGTACTTC	CASSSLSTGQAYEQYF
TRBV29-1	TRBD2	few	TRBJ2-3	TGCAGCGTTGTTCAGAGCGGGATAAGCACAGATACGCAGTATTTT	CSVVQSGISTDTQYF
TRBV11-1	-	many	TRBJ2-7	TGTGCCAGCAGCTTAATTGGCTACGAGCAGTACTTC	CASSLIGYEQYF
TRBV14	-	many	TRBJ1-1	TGTGCCAGCAGCCAAGACATGCGGTTGAACACTGAAGCTTTCTTT	CASSQDMRLNTEAFF
TRBV6-2/TRBV6-3	TRBD2	many	TRBJ2-1	TGTGCCACCAAACCTCGACTAGCGGGAGGTGGTGAGCAGTTCTTC	CATKPRLAGGGEQFF
TRBV9	TRBD1	many	TRBJ2-7	TGTGCCAGCAGCGTCGACAGGGACCGCCCCTACGAGCAGTACTTC	CASSVDRDRPYEQYF
TRBV12-3/TRBV12-4	-	many	TRBJ2-3	TGTGCCAGCAGCCGACTCGAGCGGGGCACAGATACGCAGTATTTT	CASSRLERGTDTQYF
TRBV6-2/TRBV6-3	TRBD2	many	TRBJ2-1	TGTGCCAGCAGACAGGCTAGCGGGAGTAGGAATGAGCAGTTCTTC	CASRQASGSRNEQFF
TRBV5-6	-	few	TRBJ2-3	TGTGCCAGCAGCTTCGGCACAGATACGCAGTATTTT	CASSFGTDTQYF
TRBV25-1	-	many	TRBJ1-2	TGTGCCAGTTCAGGTTTCTCTAACTATGGCTACACCTTC	CASSGFSNYGYTF
TRBV18	-	medium-sized	TRBJ2-3	TGTGCCAGTCTTGTGGGGACCACAGATACGCAGTATTTT	CASLVGTTDTQYF
TRBV5-1	-	-	TRBJ1-1	TGCGCCAGCAGCTTGGGTGGGGCTAGGGGCACTGAAGCTTTCTTT	CASSLGGARGTEAFF
TRBV20-1	TRBD1	-	TRBJ2-7	TGCAGTGCTAGGACAGGGGTCTACGAGCAGTACTTC	CSARTGVYEQYF
TRBV18	-	-	TRBJ2-5	TGTGCCAGCTCACCAGGGCCTGCGGGGACCCAGTACTTC	CASSPGPAGTQYF
TRBV5-4	-	-	TRBJ2-2	TGTGCCAGCAGCCTTGGAGAGCGACGGACCACCGGGGAGCTGTTTTTT	CASSLGERRTTGELFF
TRBV7-2	-	-	TRBJ2-3	TGTGCCAGCAGCTTCTTCCAGAAGGCGCAGTATTTT	CASSFFQKAQYF
TRBV25-1	-	many	TRBJ2-7	TGTGCCAGCGGGGGGTCCCCAGGCAGCGAGCAGTACTTC	CASGGSPGSEQYF
TRBV18	-	-	TRBJ2-5	TGTGCCAGCTCCCCTCGGGCCCTTGCGGAGACCCAGTACTTC	CASSPRALAETQYF